The 8 T cell receptor beta chains listed next were all sequenced from one sample in a study of response to subunit inactivated influenza vaccine. TCRdb re-called the RT-PCR reads with MiXCR, one entry per CDR3 protein. The data contain a few hundred thousand distinct CDR3 sequences, 20% to 25% of them singletons. The sequences come from PBMCs from blood, collected 21 months after vaccination. These TCRs come from a man between 50 and 75 years old who received an inactivated influenza vaccine.

This clonotype has more than one count but fewer than ten. V is TRBV5-6 and J is TRBJ1-2, with D possibly TRBD1 on 6 matching bases. Germline CDR1 SGHDT, CDR2 YYEEEE. The CDR3 runs to 13 residues. The ends were cut back, 2 bases at V and 7 bases at J, with 12 bases in the middle. Here the CDR3 reads CASSFNLGAGYTF. The CDR3 region has the DNA TGTGCCAGCAGCTTCAATCTGGGGGCTGGCTACACCTTC. The full variable domain, in which reference TRBV5-6 and TRBJ1-2 provide the parts outside the CDR3, is DAGVTQSPTHLIKTRGQQVTLRCSPKSGHDTVSWYQQALGQGPQFIFQYYEEEERQRGNFPDRFSGHQFPNYSSELNVNALLLGDSALYLCASSFNLGAGYTFGSGTRLTVV.

The chain joins TRBV4-1 to TRBJ1-5; possibly TRBD1 for D (5 bases). From germline, CDR1 is MGHRA and CDR2 YSYEKL. V lost 4 bases, J lost 1 base, and 8 bases lay in between. This CDR3 region has 14 residues. The DNA for the CDR3 is TGCGCCAGCAGCCCCCGGGACAGCAATCAGCCCCAGCATTTT. Residues: CASSPRDSNQPQHF.

The rearrangement links TRBV20-1 to TRBJ2-1, with 12 positions matching TRBD2. The CDR3 consists of 15 residues. V was clipped by 5 bases and J by 3 bases; unmatched bases: 5. Germline V gives CDR1 DFQATT, CDR2 SNEGSKA (reference sequence). In DNA, the CDR3 is TGCAGTGCTTCCCCGACTAGCGGGAGCTACAATGAGCAGTTCTTC. This sequence encodes CSASPTSGSYNEQFF.

This clonotype was counted ten times or more. This sequence joins TRBV20-1 and TRBJ1-2; TRBD1 matches at 10 bases. Germline V gene lookup returns CDR1 DFQATT and CDR2 SNEGSKA (reference sequence). Losses at the gene ends were 0 bases for V and 12 bases for J; bases not matched to a gene: 4. The CDR3 loop spans 12 amino acids. The CDR3: CSARDGTGVHTF. DNA for the CDR3: TGCAGTGCTAGAGATGGGACAGGGGTCCACACCTTC.

The V gene is TRBV6-5, the J gene TRBJ1-6, with D tentatively TRBD1 (5 bases). Germline V gives CDR1 MNHEY, CDR2 SVGAGI. Trimming stripped 2 bases from V and 4 bases from J, with 21 bases between. The CDR3 consists of 19 residues. The CDR3 nucleotides are TGTGCCAGCAGTTACCCCCAGCAGGGCTCAAGGATATATAATTCACCCCTCCACTTT. Translated, it gives CASSYPQQGSRIYNSPLHF.

This clonotype was detected ten times or more. This rearrangement joins TRBV29-1 to TRBJ1-2; TRBD1 matches 7 bases. V lost 2 bases to trimming and J lost 6 bases; unmatched junction nucleotides: 6. CDR1 is SQVTM, CDR2 ANQGSEA, per germline. This CDR3 contains 13 residues. The CDR3 sequence: CSVETTGMDGYTF. CDR3 DNA sequence: TGCAGCGTTGAAACGACAGGGATGGATGGCTACACCTTC.

The chain uses TRBV7-9 and TRBJ2-7, with unresolved D. V gave up 3 bases and J gave up 4 bases, with 7 bases separating them. The CDR3 totals 12 residues. Germline loops: CDR1 SEHNR, CDR2 FQNEAQ (reference sequence). The CDR3 loop reads CASSFADYEQYF. CDR3 DNA: TGTGCCAGCAGCTTCGCAGATTACGAGCAGTACTTC. Together with reference TRBV7-9 and TRBJ2-7, the CDR3 gives the full variable domain: DTGVSQNPRHKITKRGQNVTFRCDPISEHNRLYWYRQTLGQGPEFLTYFQNEAQLEKSRLLSDRFSAERPKGSFSTLEIQRTEQGDSAMYLCASSFADYEQYFGPGTRLTVT.

Note on this clonotype: Relative to the germline gene, one junction end is altered; a read error may explain this. The rearrangement uses TRBV4-2 and TRBJ2-3; D might be TRBD2 (6 bases). Germline CDR1 reads LGHNA; CDR2 reads YNFKEQ. The CDR3 spans 13 residues. The CDR3, as DNA: TGTGCCGGCAGCCAAGGGCGGGAAGATACGCAGTATTTT. Its protein is CAGSQGREDTQYF.